Listed below are T cell receptor beta chains from one sample, sequenced in a study of cytomegalovirus exposure and HLA in healthy donors. TCRdb keeps only in-frame clones here, not all; method: immunoSEQ multiplex PCR. The table includes about 160,000 clones, roughly four fifths detected once. The specimen was PBMCs. The receptors derive from a man in his sixties in good health and CMV-seronegative. The CDR3 runs from the conserved cysteine through the conserved F or W. The order of the fields is CDR3 protein, CDR3 DNA, V gene, D gene, clone size, J gene. The D gene is left open where the match is weak. Size values are once, few and many counts, or a class for expanded clones, and some rows have none.

CDR3 protein: CASSIGEPTGELFF
CDR3 DNA: TGTGCCAGTAGTATAGGGGAGCCCACCGGGGAGCTGTTTTTT
V gene: TRBV19
D gene: NA
clone size: once
J gene: TRBJ2-2

CDR3 protein: CASSPGTAPNEQFF
CDR3 DNA: TGCGCCAGCAGTCCCGGGACAGCGCCCAATGAGCAGTTCTTC
V gene: TRBV4-1
D gene: TRBD1
clone size: NA
J gene: TRBJ2-1

CDR3 protein: CASSQGSQAGGTERNEKLFF
CDR3 DNA: TGCGCCAGCAGCCAAGGGAGCCAAGCCGGTGGTACGGAGCGTAATGAAAAACTGTTTTTT
V gene: TRBV4-3
D gene: NA
clone size: NA
J gene: TRBJ1-4

CDR3 protein: CAISDPSRTVETQYF
CDR3 DNA: TGTGCCATCAGTGACCCCTCCCGGACAGTCGAGACCCAGTACTTC
V gene: TRBV10-3
D gene: NA
clone size: NA
J gene: TRBJ2-5

CDR3 protein: CSTGEPYGYTF
CDR3 DNA: TGCAGCACCGGGGAGCCCTATGGCTACACCTTC
V gene: TRBV29-1
D gene: NA
clone size: NA
J gene: TRBJ1-2

CDR3 protein: CASSKRLAGNTDTQYF
CDR3 DNA: TGTGCCAGTAGTAAACGACTAGCGGGTAACACAGATACGCAGTATTTT
V gene: TRBV19
D gene: TRBD2
clone size: NA
J gene: TRBJ2-3

CDR3 protein: CASSQDRKPFF
CDR3 DNA: TGTGCCAGCAGTCAGGACAGGAAACCCTTCTTC
V gene: TRBV28
D gene: TRBD1
clone size: NA
J gene: TRBJ2-7

CDR3 protein: CASSFLGQGTYGYTF
CDR3 DNA: TGTGCCAGCAGTTTCTTAGGACAGGGCACCTATGGCTACACCTTC
V gene: TRBV27
D gene: TRBD1
clone size: NA
J gene: TRBJ1-2

CDR3 protein: CASSIDREEKLFF
CDR3 DNA: TGTGCCAGTAGTATAGATCGAGAGGAAAAACTGTTTTTT
V gene: TRBV19
D gene: NA
clone size: NA
J gene: TRBJ1-4

CDR3 protein: CAWSVLPAGLATGELFF
CDR3 DNA: TGTGCCTGGAGTGTACTACCGGCCGGGCTAGCCACCGGGGAGCTGTTTTTT
V gene: TRBV30
D gene: NA
clone size: NA
J gene: TRBJ2-2

CDR3 protein: CASAPGDSSYNEQFF
CDR3 DNA: TGCGCCAGCGCCCCGGGGGACAGCTCCTACAATGAGCAGTTCTTC
V gene: TRBV4-3
D gene: NA
clone size: NA
J gene: TRBJ2-1

CDR3 protein: CAWAGLWGAQETQYF
CDR3 DNA: TGTGCCTGGGCGGGACTATGGGGAGCTCAAGAGACCCAGTACTTC
V gene: TRBV30
D gene: TRBD2
clone size: NA
J gene: TRBJ2-5